The entry below gives a single TCR beta chain sequence along with its context. The antigen is undetermined. This entry belongs to a study of glioma-infiltrating T cells after dendritic cell vaccination. Sequencing used immunoSEQ multiplex PCR; TCRdb keeps in-frame clones, though not all of them. The table shows around 96,000 clones, with about 79% occurring only once. Only patients with spare fresh-frozen tumor and over two years of follow-up were included. Study results and limitations: Higher pretreatment TIL content predicted longer progression-free time and survival.

Germline V lookup: CDR1 SNHLY, CDR2 FYNNEI. The CDR3 spans 14 residues. V lost 6 bases, J lost 3 bases, and 14 bases lay in between. The clonotype originates from a human donor with glioblastoma. The chain combines TRBV2 with TRBJ1-1; weak D call: TRBD1 (6 bases). Sample: blood, taken before dendritic cell vaccination. The CDR3 protein is CASRGPGAYTEAFF. DNA of the CDR3: TGTGCCAGCAGGGGTCCAGGGGCATACACTGAAGCTTTCTTT.